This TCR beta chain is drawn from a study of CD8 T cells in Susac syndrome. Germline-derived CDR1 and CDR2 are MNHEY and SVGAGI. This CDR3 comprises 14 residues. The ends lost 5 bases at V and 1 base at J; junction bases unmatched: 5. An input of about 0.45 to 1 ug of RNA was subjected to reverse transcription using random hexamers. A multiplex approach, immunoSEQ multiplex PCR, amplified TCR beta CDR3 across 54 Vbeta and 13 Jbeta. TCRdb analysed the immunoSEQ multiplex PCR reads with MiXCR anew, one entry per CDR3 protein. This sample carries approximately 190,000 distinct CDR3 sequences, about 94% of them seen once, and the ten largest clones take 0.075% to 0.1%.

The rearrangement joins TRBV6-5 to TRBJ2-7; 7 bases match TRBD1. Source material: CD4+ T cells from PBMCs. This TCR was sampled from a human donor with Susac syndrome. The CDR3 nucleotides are TGTGCCAGCAGTAGATCGACAGGGTCCTACGAGCAGTACTTC. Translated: CASSRSTGSYEQYF.